This note documents a single TCR beta chain sequence. This receptor's antigen is unknown. No base qualities exist here, and no much larger clone lies one base off it. This specimen comes from a study of tumor T cells in aggressive B-cell lymphoma (dated by TCRdb to the late 2010s). The CDR3 has 14 amino acids, counting the end cysteine and phenylalanine. The CDR3 DNA has 42 bases and is translated from base 1. V gives up 4 bases and J gives up 0 bases, and the segment between their germline ends measures 9 bases. Looking up the germline V gene yields CDR1 MNHEY and CDR2 SVGAGI. The protocol used for the library was the immunoSEQ multiplex PCR assay. TCRdb took over this immuneACCESS table, retaining in-frame rearrangements with V and J assigned. Such tables are incomplete; in checked studies, under half of the missing clones stem from an unresolved V gene, and the remainder is unexplained. The table for this sample lists about 10,000 clones; about 90% of them were counted only once. Less than 4% of the sample belongs to the ten largest clones.

This TCR was recovered from an adult with diffuse large B cell lymphoma. Material for sequencing was tumor tissue. Recombination connected TRBV6-5 to TRBJ1-1, and possibly TRBD1, on 5 matching bases. The nucleotides read TGTGCCAGCAGTTCGTCAGGGCTGAACACTGAAGCTTTCTTT. Its translation reads: CASSSSGLNTEAFF.